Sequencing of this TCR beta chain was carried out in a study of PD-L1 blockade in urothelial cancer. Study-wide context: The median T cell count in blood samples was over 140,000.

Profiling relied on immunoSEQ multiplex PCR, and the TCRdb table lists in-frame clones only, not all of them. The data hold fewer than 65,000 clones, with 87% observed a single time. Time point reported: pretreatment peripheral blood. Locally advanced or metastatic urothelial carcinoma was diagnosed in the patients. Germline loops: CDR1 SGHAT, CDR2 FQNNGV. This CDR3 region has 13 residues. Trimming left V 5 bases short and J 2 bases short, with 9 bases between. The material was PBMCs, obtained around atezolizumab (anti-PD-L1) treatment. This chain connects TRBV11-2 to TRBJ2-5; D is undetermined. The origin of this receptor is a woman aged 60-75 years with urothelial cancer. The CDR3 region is CASSLLEQETQYF. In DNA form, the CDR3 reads TGTGCCAGCAGCCTCTTGGAGCAAGAGACCCAGTACTTC.